The clone carrying this T cell receptor (beta chain) was detected only a few times. Its antigen is unknown. Every donor provided approximately 10 milliliters of peripheral blood. This sample was taken from a study of blood T cells in healthy people across ages. Whole-study findings and limits: More naive CD4+ cells and higher diversity were found in long-lived than in aged donors. The diversity estimates, figures obtained from one million T cells, were considered underestimates.

Combining a sample-barcoded 5' primer with a J-beta primer mix, a second PCR ran for roughly 6 to 12 cycles. In TCRdb, the 5' RACE reads were re-called with MiXCR into one record per CDR3 protein. The table shows around 1,100,000 distinct CDR3 sequences, with more than 30% occurring only once. The CDR3 extends over 16 amino acids. V shed 1 base and J 7 bases; nucleotides not matched to a gene: 9. Input material: blood. V and J are TRBV12-3 or TRBV12-4 and TRBJ1-5; the match to TRBD1 covers 8 bases. This TCR derives from a man aged 18-30 years in good health. The CDR3 sequence: CASSLGPRGRGQPQHF. In nucleotides, the CDR3 is TGTGCCAGCAGTTTAGGGCCCAGGGGGCGAGGGCAGCCCCAGCATTTT.